The sequence of this T cell receptor beta chain was determined in a study of CD8+ T cells in alopecia areata. General observations from the study: Tissue-resident alphabeta T cells belonging to normal skin likewise get sequenced within scalp specimens. Patients shared TCRs less clearly than mice did, possibly for HLA-related reasons. The study found higher clonality in lesional than normal scalp, especially in alopecia totalis/universalis.

V gave up 2 bases and J gave up 3 bases, with 11 bases separating them. This CDR3 comprises 15 residues. About this clone itself: What it binds is not known.

Extraction and reverse transcription of RNA yielded cDNA as the sequencing template. Here immunoSEQ multiplex PCR was the method, and the copy in TCRdb shows in-frame clones only, minus some. The sample shows about 140,000 clones, around 55% of them seen only once. The authors sorted CD4+ and CD8+ T cells from PBMCs. V is TRBV5-7 and J is TRBJ2-2; D is unclear. TRBV5-7 is treated as an ORF (open reading frame) with a function not yet certain. Sample: CD4+ T cells sorted from blood. This TCR came from a human donor in good health. CDR3 in amino acids: CASSLASGDTGELFF. The DNA of the CDR3 is TGTGCCAGCAGCTTAGCTAGTGGGGACACCGGGGAGCTGTTTTTT.